Below are 16 T cell receptor beta chains sequenced from a single sample in a study of cytomegalovirus exposure and HLA in healthy donors. Generated by immunoSEQ multiplex PCR, the TCRdb table keeps only in-frame clones and is missing some. Counted here are some 160,000 clones, 70% to 90% occurring once; the ten biggest clones make up approximately 3.1%. Sequencing used PBMCs. The receptors stem from a young man in good health and CMV-seronegative.

V usage is TRBV6-5 and J usage is TRBJ1-2; D possibly corresponds to TRBD1 (5 bases). CDR1 and CDR2 (germline): MNHEY, SVGAGI. Trimming pared 9 bases from V and 6 bases from J, leaving 11 bases between. The CDR3 consists of 11 residues. The CDR3 region has the DNA TGTGCCAGTCAGGGTTTCGATGGCTACACCTTC. This gives the protein CASQGFDGYTF.

This chain uses TRBV20-1 with TRBJ1-1; TRBD1 is a possible D gene (5 bases). This CDR3 comprises 11 residues. Deletions cut 7 bases from V and 3 bases from J, with 9 bases between. CDR1 and CDR2 from the germline V gene are DFQATT and SNEGSKA (reference sequence). CDR3 residues: CSEGIDTEAFF. The CDR3 nucleotides are TGCAGTGAGGGGATTGACACTGAAGCTTTCTTT.

The chain carries TRBV6-5 and TRBJ2-1; D not certain. The CDR3 loop spans 13 amino acids. CDR1 is MNHEY, CDR2 SVGAGI, per germline. Trimming removed 5 bases at V and 4 bases at J, with 9 bases between. The CDR3 DNA follows: TGTGCCAGCAGTCCCGGTCTTTACAATGAGCAGTTCTTC. Translated: CASSPGLYNEQFF.

This clone has a handful of counts. V is TRBV25-1 and J is TRBJ1-4; D is undetermined. The CDR3 length is 12 residues. V was clipped by 8 bases and J by 10 bases, with 14 bases between them. Germline V gene sequence: CDR1 MGHDK, CDR2 SYGVNS. CDR3 nucleotide sequence: TGTGCCAGCCGGAGGGATGTGGGAAAACTGTTTTTT. This sequence encodes CASRRDVGKLFF. Complete variable domain (other parts from reference TRBV25-1 and TRBJ1-4): EADIYQTPRYLVIGTGKKITLECSQTMGHDKMYWYQQDPGMELHLIHYSYGVNSTEKGDLSSESTVSRIRTEHFPLTLESARPSHTSQYLCASRRDVGKLFFGSGTQLSVL.

The V gene is TRBV6-6, the J gene TRBJ2-7; tentative D call: TRBD1 (6 bases). V was shortened by 7 bases and J by 2 bases, with 9 bases between the two germline ends. The CDR3 consists of 12 residues. Germline V lookup: CDR1 MNHNY, CDR2 SVGAGI (reference sequence). The chain's CDR3 is CASNRGTYEQYF. The DNA for the CDR3 is TGTGCCAGCAATAGGGGGACCTACGAGCAGTACTTC.

This clone was seen a few times. The rearrangement links TRBV2 to TRBJ2-7, with D perhaps matching TRBD1 (5 bases). The V gene lost 5 bases and the J gene lost 7 bases, with 12 bases spanning the gap. The V gene's germline CDR1 is SNHLY and CDR2 FYNNEI. This CDR3 is built from 12 residues. Written as DNA, the CDR3 is TGTGCCAGCAGTTTGGGAAAGGGGGAGCAGTACTTC. Protein product: CASSLGKGEQYF.

The V gene is TRBV6-5, the J gene TRBJ2-7; the match to TRBD1 covers 9 bases. The CDR3 spans 14 residues. V was clipped by 5 bases and J by 3 bases; unmatched bases: 5. The germline CDR1 and CDR2 sequences are MNHEY and SVGAGI. CDR3 protein: CASSRTGEFYEQYV. The CDR3 region has the DNA TGTGCCAGCAGTCGGACAGGGGAATTCTACGAGCAGTACGTC.

The chain joins TRBV5-1 to TRBJ1-1; D is perhaps TRBD1 (6 bases). CDR1 and CDR2 (germline): SGHRS, YFSETQ. This CDR3 is 13 amino acids long. The germline V and J ends were trimmed by 0 bases and 7 bases, with 10 bases remaining between them. The DNA for the CDR3 is TGCGCCAGCAGCTTGGACAGGGAGGGTGAAGCTTTCTTT. Its protein is CASSLDREGEAFF. The whole variable domain, remainder taken from reference TRBV5-1 and TRBJ1-1, is KAGVTQTPRYLIKTRGQQVTLSCSPISGHRSVSWYQQTPGQGLQFLFEYFSETQRNKGNFPGRFSGRQFSNSRSEMNVSTLELGDSALYLCASSLDREGEAFFGQGTRLTVV.

This chain links TRBV6-5 with TRBJ2-7; 7 nucleotides align to TRBD2. Germline V gives CDR1 MNHEY, CDR2 SVGAGI. The junction had 5 bases not matched to a gene; V was cut back by 0 bases and J by 0 bases. This CDR3 region has 16 residues. The chain's CDR3 is CASSYSRAGSSYEQYF. The CDR3 nucleotides are TGTGCCAGCAGTTACTCGAGAGCGGGGAGCTCCTACGAGCAGTACTTC.

The chain links TRBV7-2 to TRBJ2-1; tentative D call: TRBD1 (6 bases). Trimming stripped 5 bases from V and 10 bases from J, with 12 bases between. Germline CDR1 is SGHTA and CDR2 is FQGNSA. The CDR3 has 12 amino acids. Here the CDR3 reads CASSEQGWEQFF. CDR3 DNA sequence: TGTGCCAGCAGCGAGCAGGGGTGGGAGCAGTTCTTC.

The rearrangement joins TRBV7-2 to TRBJ1-1, with D perhaps matching TRBD1 (6 bases). Germline V gene data show CDR1 as SGHTA and CDR2 as FQGNSA. Trimming took 1 base from V and 4 from J, leaving 13 bases between them. This CDR3 has 15 residues. This CDR3 is CASSLVGGLSTEAFF. In DNA form, the CDR3 reads TGTGCCAGCAGCTTAGTGGGGGGGCTCAGCACTGAAGCTTTCTTT.

The chain recombines TRBV7-6 with TRBJ2-6; D gene unclear. CDR3 size: 15 residues. V was trimmed by 5 bases and J by 0 bases, leaving 8 bases between them. Germline V gene data show CDR1 as SGHVS and CDR2 as FNYEAQ. CDR3 amino acids: CASSPPYSGANVLTF. CDR3 nucleotide sequence: TGTGCCAGCAGCCCCCCGTACTCTGGGGCCAACGTCCTGACTTTC. Using reference TRBV7-6 and TRBJ2-6 for the parts outside the CDR3, the full variable domain is GAGVSQSPRYKVTKRGQDVALRCDPISGHVSLYWYRQALGQGPEFLTYFNYEAQQDKSGLPNDRFSAERPEGSISTLTIQRTEQRDSAMYRCASSPPYSGANVLTFGAGSRLTVL.

The rearrangement links TRBV7-9 to TRBJ2-7, with TRBD1 identical over 7 bases. This CDR3 region has 16 residues. V shed 5 bases, J shed 2 bases, and the junction held 12 bases outside the gene matches. Germline V gene data show CDR1 as SEHNR and CDR2 as FQNEAQ (reference sequence). The CDR3, as DNA: TGTGCCAGCAGCACCCACAGGGGCCGAAAACCCTACGAGCAGTACTTC. It is translated as CASSTHRGRKPYEQYF.

The V and J genes are TRBV11-2 and TRBJ2-7, with D possibly being TRBD2 (5 bases). CDR1 and CDR2 from the germline V gene are SGHAT and FQNNGV. The V gene lost 5 bases and the J gene lost 6 bases, with 11 bases spanning the gap. The CDR3 has 12 residues. The CDR3 region has the DNA TGTGCCAGCAGCCCCTCGGGGTTCGAGCAGTACGTC. This gives the protein CASSPSGFEQYV.

This clone is a singleton in its sample. The gene calls are TRBV11-2 and TRBJ2-7; 7 positions match TRBD1. Germline V gene data show CDR1 as SGHAT and CDR2 as FQNNGV. The CDR3 sequence is 12 residues long. With 5 bases clipped from V and 7 bases from J, the junction kept 5 bases outside the gene matches. CDR3 DNA sequence: TGTGCCAGCAGCCAACGGACAGGAGAGCAGTACGTC. Protein sequence: CASSQRTGEQYV.

The chain uses TRBV27 and TRBJ1-2; D is ambiguous. V dropped 3 bases and J dropped 0 bases, with 11 bases sitting between them. Germline lookup yields CDR1 MNHEY and CDR2 SMNVEV (reference sequence). The CDR3 has 15 residues. For the CDR3, the DNA is TGTGCCAGCAGTTTTAGTAGACACCCTAACTATGGCTACACCTTC. Amino acid sequence: CASSFSRHPNYGYTF.